This T cell receptor (beta chain) is from a study of shared clonotypes between healthy human individuals. TCRdb's table, derived via immunoSEQ multiplex PCR, lists solely in-frame clones and lacks some. The table includes about 730,000 clones, around 70% detected once. V was clipped by 0 bases and J by 5 bases; unmatched bases: 12. The germline V gene has CDR1 SGDLS and CDR2 YYNGEE. This CDR3 has 17 residues. The sample was memory CD4+ T cells sorted from blood. The subset: CD45RA-negative fraction. The source of this sequence is a woman in her twenties or thirties in good health. The chain joins TRBV9 to TRBJ2-5; 8 nucleotides match TRBD2. For the CDR3, the DNA is TGTGCCAGCAGCGTAGGGAATAGCGGGATGCAGGGGGAGACCCAGTACTTC. It is translated as CASSVGNSGMQGETQYF.